This TCR beta chain was documented in a study of blood T cell repertoires in COVID-19 (TCRdb year 2020). In terms of the full investigation: Samples covering the acute and convalescent phases of COVID-19 were provided by collaborators in the United States, Italy and Spain. The dataset comprised deeply sampled blood TCRbeta repertoires from subjects exposed to, actively infected with, or recovered from COVID-19. The prospective study material was composed of cDNA or gDNA derived from T cells, B-cell-depleted T cells, or PBMCs. The sample metadata nearly always contained a de-identified subject ID, COVID-19 status, age in years and sex. Samples came from the ongoing ImmuneRACE study (first 160 participants) plus 1,254 subjects from 6 global collaborators. The repertoires were made available in a free public database intended to serve as a resource for research on the immune response to SARS-CoV-2. HLA class I and class II types, where available, came from metadata supplied by the sample provider rather than from assay-based typing. The paper's findings and limits, for the study overall: How much clinical and demographic metadata was included differed by source and by participant, and the metadata was provided uncurated.

TCRbeta CDR3 regions were amplified from genomic DNA using the immunoSEQ Assay, a bias-controlled multiplex PCR. In the source study's methods: The number of nucleated cells in each sample was estimated by amplification of reference gene primers within the assay. Sequence reads were collapsed and filtered to measure the absolute abundance of every unique TCRbeta CDR3 rearrangement. For each sample, productive Simpson clonality was calculated as the square root of Simpson's diversity index across productive rearrangements. What TCRdb holds here is the immuneACCESS table cut down to in-frame rearrangements. Part of the clones is not present; checked against another copy, under half of the missing clones reflect an unresolved V gene, and the others are unexplained. V, J and clone size are taken as reported in that table, and D and trimming were inferred from the DNA itself. This sample comprises under 60,000 clones, approximately 91% of them detected only once. The top ten hold roughly 3.6% of the sample.

Note on this clone: What antigen it recognizes has not been identified. No much larger clone exists at a distance of one base, and base qualities are not known.

The germline V gene (reference sequence) specifies SEHNR as CDR1 and FQNEAQ as CDR2. Counted from cysteine to phenylalanine, this CDR3 has 14 amino acids. Just CDR3 DNA is preserved here, 42 bases in frame from base 1. V was cut back by 5 bases and J by 1 base, leaving a gap of 11 bases between them. Whole blood was collected in K2EDTA tubes by collaborating institutions according to the institutions' own protocols. For TCRbeta analysis, collaborators shipped samples in one of three forms: frozen whole blood, isolated PBMCs, or DNA extracted from either of those sample types. The rearrangement joined TRBV7-9 to TRBJ1-1; the D segment could be TRBD1, given 6 matching bases. Specimen: peripheral blood. The origin of this receptor is a man aged 45 to 65 with acute or convalescent COVID-19. The DNA sequence is TGTGCCAGCAGCGCCCAGGGACAGAACACTGAAGCTTTCTTT. This codes for CASSAQGQNTEAFF. Beyond the CDR3, the reference TRBV7-9 and TRBJ1-1 genes provide the residues; the full variable domain reads: DTGVSQNPRHKITKRGQNVTFRCDPISEHNRLYWYRQTLGQGPEFLTYFQNEAQLEKSRLLSDRFSAERPKGSFSTLEIQRTEQGDSAMYLCASSAQGQNTEAFFGQGTRLTVV.